This entry features one T cell receptor (beta chain) sequence. The antigen is undetermined. This record comes from a study of beta chain features in type 1 diabetes. Study summary: Patients did not differ from healthy donors in age, gender or cell yield. All of the samples together had 85 million to 140 million sorted cells examined. Study-wide results and limits: Moderate yet significant TCRB CDR3 shortening was seen in Type 1 diabetes patients in all four CD4+ subsets.

This CDR3 has 15 amino acids. Trimming pared 0 bases from V and 6 bases from J, leaving 13 bases between. Germline values: CDR1 SGHRS, CDR2 YFSETQ. Of the isolated RNA, all was reverse transcribed, and so the sequenced material was expressed TCRB transcripts. The average output of naive, central memory and regulatory T cell samples was several million reads. Clones were sequenced by immunoSEQ multiplex PCR, and TCRdb holds only the in-frame ones, with some missing. This sample has 120,000 to 150,000 clones, with over 8% found just once. The chain couples TRBV5-1 to TRBJ1-5; D may be TRBD1 (6 bases). Material for sequencing was central memory CD4+ T cells from blood. The origin of this receptor is a middle-aged woman in good health. In DNA form, the CDR3 reads TGCGCCAGCAGCTTGGAGGGGGGGCAGTTTCAGCCCCAGCATTTT. Protein product: CASSLEGGQFQPQHF.